Shown below are 31 T cell receptor beta chains from a single sample sequenced in a study of CD8+ T cells in alopecia areata. A sort of pooled cutaneous lymph node cells used CD4, CD8alpha, NKG2D, NKG2ACE and other stains. RNA was extracted and reverse transcribed into cDNA as the sequencing template. TCRdb's table, derived via immunoSEQ multiplex PCR, lists solely in-frame clones and lacks some. This sample carries 200,000 to 300,000 clones, none of them present only once. Specimen: CD4+ T cells sorted from a lymph node. These receptors came from a C3H/HeJ mouse with alopecia areata. The strain's MHC type: H2-k.

As concerns this clone: Gene names are mouse gene names. The read falls 4 residues short of the CDR3 end, and the missing part is taken from the germline J gene. V and J are TRBV1 and TRBJ2-5, with a possible D match to TRBD1 (5 bases). The germline V gene has CDR1 NSQYPW and CDR2 LRSPGD (reference sequence). The CDR3 sequence is 14 residues long. The CDR3 bases that were read are TGCACCTGCAGTGCAGAGGTCAGGGTGGAC. Translation: CTCSAEVRVD. The full CDR3 reads CTCSAEVRVDTQYF.

This clone was counted only a few times. The listed genes are named as in mouse. The sequenced fragment ends 4 residues before the CDR3 boundary, so the rest is inferred from the germline J gene. The sample holds other DNA sequences that translate to the same CDR3. The J gene is TRBJ1-2, the V gene TRBV13-3, with TRBD1 identical over 7 bases. There are 14 residues in the CDR3. V lost 5 bases and J lost 0; bases outside the gene matches: 4. Germline V gene data show CDR1 as NNHDY and CDR2 as SYVADS. CDR3 amino acids: CASSPGTANSDYTF. The sequenced part of the CDR3 DNA is TGTGCCAGCAGCCCCGGGACAGCAAACTCC.

There are a few counts of this clone. Germline and genes here are mouse. The sequenced fragment ends 4 residues before the CDR3 boundary, so the rest is inferred from the germline J gene. The sample contains more than one DNA sequence encoding this CDR3. The V call is TRBV5, the J call TRBJ2-1; 7 bases map to TRBD2. V was pared by 1 base and J by 1 base, with 1 base of the junction left unmatched. CDR3 length equals 15 residues. Germline CDR1 is LGHNA and CDR2 is YNLKQL (reference sequence). CDR3 amino acids: CASSQGLGNYAEQFF. Incomplete CDR3 DNA: TGTGCCAGCAGCCAAGGACTGGGAAACTATGCT.

In its sample, this clone was seen a few times. Gene names follow the mouse nomenclature. Read data end 4 residues before the CDR3 end; the end is taken from the germline J gene. The J gene is TRBJ1-1, the V gene TRBV13-3, with D unclear. This CDR3 is built from 13 residues. CDR1 and CDR2 from the germline V gene are NNHDY and SYVADS. Trimming took 6 bases from V and 0 from J, leaving 9 bases between them. The CDR3 sequence is CASKGSSNTEVFF. The sequenced CDR3 bases are TGTGCCAGCAAAGGGTCTTCAAACACA.

A few counts support this clone. Gene labels here are mouse ones. The CDR3 is cut off 4 residues early in the read; its end comes from the germline J gene. The rearrangement joins TRBV13-1 to TRBJ2-7, with TRBD1 matching 9 bases. Germline V lookup: CDR1 NSHNY, CDR2 SYGAGN. The CDR3 runs to 15 residues. CDR3 DNA, as far as it was read: TGTGCCAGCAGTGGACCGGACAGGGGCCCTTAT. It specifies CASSGPDRGPY. The entire CDR3 is CASSGPDRGPYEQYF.

On this clone itself: Genes and germline come from the mouse. The observed sequence ends 4 residues before the CDR3 terminus, with the missing tail filled in from the germline J gene. V is TRBV13-2 and J is TRBJ2-4; 8 nucleotides line up with TRBD2. J gave up 0 bases and V 1 base, and 4 bases lay outside the gene matches. CDR3 length: 16 residues. Germline V gives CDR1 NNHNN, CDR2 SYGAGS (reference sequence). CDR3 DNA, as far as it was read: TGTGCCAGCGGTGATCGACTGGGGTCTAGTCAAAAC. Translating gives CASGDRLGSSQN. The full CDR3 protein is CASGDRLGSSQNTLYF.

Notes on this clone: Gene names denote mouse genes. The observed sequence ends 4 residues before the CDR3 terminus, with the missing tail filled in from the germline J gene. This chain joins TRBV31 and TRBJ2-5, with D unclear. CDR1 GKSSPN and CDR2 SITVG come from the germline V gene. V gave up 1 base and J gave up 2 bases, with 4 bases separating them. This CDR3 comprises 12 residues. The CDR3 bases that were read are TGTGCCTGGAGTCCAGCCCAAGAC. Translating gives CAWSPAQD. The CDR3 in its entirety is CAWSPAQDTQYF.

This clone came up a few times. Gene names are the mouse ones. The read terminates 4 residues ahead of where the CDR3 ends, so the germline J gene completes it. The J gene is TRBJ2-7, the V gene TRBV13-3, with TRBD1 identical over 7 bases. Germline lookup yields CDR1 NNHDY and CDR2 SYVADS. The ends lost 0 bases at V and 3 bases at J; junction bases unmatched: 3. This CDR3 comprises 14 residues. The DNA read from the CDR3 is TGTGCCAGCAGTGATGCCAGGGACAGCTAT. It is translated as CASSDARDSY. The entire CDR3 reads CASSDARDSYEQYF.

Concerning this clone: Gene labels here are mouse ones. Other DNA sequences in this sample translate to the same CDR3. CDR3 sequence reads: CASSGGPNSDYTF. The CDR3 DNA, read in part, is TGTGCCAGCAGTGGTGGTCCAAACTCC. V and J are TRBV13-1 and TRBJ1-2; no reliable D call. The read falls 4 residues short of the CDR3 end, and the missing part is taken from the germline J gene. Germline V gives CDR1 NSHNY, CDR2 SYGAGN. CDR3 length equals 13 residues. Trimming removed 3 bases from V and 0 bases from J, with 6 bases in between.

Worth noting for this clone: Germline and genes here are mouse. The DNA ends 4 residues before the CDR3 does, and the rest of the CDR3 is filled in from the germline J gene. Other DNA sequences in this specimen translate into the identical CDR3. The V call is TRBV5, the J call TRBJ2-7, with 8 bases that match TRBD2. CDR1 LGHNA and CDR2 YNLKQL come from the germline V gene (reference sequence). The CDR3 has 14 residues. The J segment lost 3 bases and the V segment lost 2 bases, leaving 3 bases of the junction unmatched. Incomplete CDR3 DNA: TGTGCCAGCAGCCAAATCCTGGGGGGCTAT. Translated: CASSQILGGY. The entire CDR3 protein is CASSQILGGYEQYF.

For this clone: Gene names and germline refer to mouse. The missing CDR3 end, 4 residues past where the read stops, is filled in from the germline J gene. The chain carries TRBV13-1 and TRBJ2-7; 8 bases are shared with TRBD1. This CDR3 contains 14 residues. Germline CDR1 and CDR2: NSHNY and SYGAGN. The part of the CDR3 DNA that was read is TGTGCCAGCAGAAACCCAGGGGGCGGGTAT. Protein sequence: CASRNPGGGY. The complete CDR3 sequence is CASRNPGGGYEQYF.

Details on this clone: Gene labels here are mouse ones. The read ends 4 residues shy of where the CDR3 ends; the end is completed using the germline J gene. This sample includes further DNA sequences coding for the same CDR3. This rearrangement joins TRBV5 to TRBJ2-7; the match to TRBD1 covers 8 bases. Per the germline V gene, CDR1 is LGHNA and CDR2 is YNLKQL (reference sequence). CDR3 size: 14 residues. V shed 3 bases and J 1 base; nucleotides not matched to a gene: 2. The CDR3 bases that were read are TGTGCCAGCAGCCAGACAGGGGCTTCCTAT. It specifies CASSQTGASY. The entire CDR3 is CASSQTGASYEQYF.

Concerning this clone itself: Mouse gene names and germline throughout. The missing CDR3 end, 4 residues past where the read stops, is filled in from the germline J gene. The gene calls are TRBV13-3 and TRBJ2-7; possible D gene TRBD1, 5 bases. This CDR3 has 12 amino acids. The ends were cut back, 4 bases at V and 1 base at J, with 6 bases in the middle. Germline-derived CDR1 and CDR2 are NNHDY and SYVADS. The DNA read from the CDR3 is TGTGCCAGCAGTCGACAGTCCTAT. Translated, it gives CASSRQSY. In full, the CDR3 is CASSRQSYEQYF.

This clone was seen more than once but under ten times. The germline and genes are mouse ones. Sequencing ends 4 residues short of the CDR3 end; the germline J gene provides the rest. The rearrangement uses TRBV13-1 and TRBJ2-4; 7 positions match TRBD2. The CDR3 is 14 amino acids. CDR1 and CDR2 from the germline V gene are NSHNY and SYGAGN. The CDR3 DNA, read in part, is TGTGCCAGCAGTGATGCCTGGGGGAAAAAC. Its translation is CASSDAWGKN. The CDR3 reads in full as CASSDAWGKNTLYF.

As for this clone: Gene names and germline refer to mouse. The sequence runs out 4 residues before the end of the CDR3; the remainder is reconstructed from the germline J gene. The rearrangement links TRBV5 to TRBJ2-2, with 7 bases matching TRBD1. Trimming at V came to 8 bases and at J to 6 bases, leaving 6 bases not matched to a gene. CDR1 and CDR2 from the germline V gene are LGHNA and YNLKQL (reference sequence). The length of the CDR3 is 13 residues. Incomplete CDR3 DNA: TGTGCCAGCCGGGACAGTCCCGCCGGG. Amino acid sequence: CASRDSPAG. The entire CDR3 protein reads CASRDSPAGQLYF.

This clone was seen only a few times. Gene names refer to mouse genes. The observed sequence ends 4 residues before the CDR3 terminus, with the missing tail filled in from the germline J gene. V usage is TRBV13-1 and J usage is TRBJ2-5, with a possible D match to TRBD1 (5 bases). Trimming left V 0 bases short and J 1 base short, with 9 bases between. CDR3 length: 15 amino acids. The germline gives CDR1 NSHNY, CDR2 SYGAGN. CDR3 protein: CASSDAVRDQDTQYF. CDR3 DNA (partial): TGTGCCAGCAGTGATGCAGTCAGGGACCAAGAC.

Turning to this clone: Gene names are the mouse ones. The read terminates 4 residues ahead of where the CDR3 ends, so the germline J gene completes it. Distinct nucleotide sequences in the sample also encode this CDR3. The chain joins TRBV1 to TRBJ1-1; TRBD1 agrees at 8 bases. CDR3 size: 12 residues. Germline V gene lookup returns CDR1 NSQYPW and CDR2 LRSPGD (reference sequence). CDR3 loop: CTCSGQGTEVFF. The CDR3 bases that were read are TGCACCTGCAGTGGACAGGGGACA. Supplemented by reference TRBV1 and TRBJ1-1, the full variable domain reads VTLLEQNPRWRLVPRGQAVNLRCILKNSQYPWMSWYQQDLQKQLQWLFTLRSPGDKEVKSLPGADYLATRVTDTELRLQVANMSQGRTLYCTCSGQGTEVFFGKGTRLTVV.

A remark on this clone: Germline and genes: mouse. The missing CDR3 end, 3 residues past where the read stops, is filled in from the germline J gene. This sample also contains other DNA sequences that code for the same CDR3. The chain couples TRBV13-2 to TRBJ1-6; D ambiguous. TRBJ1-6 is assigned to the ORF class and has an uncertain function. Deletions cut 0 bases from V and 2 bases from J, with 6 bases between. The germline V gene has CDR1 NNHNN and CDR2 SYGAGS (reference sequence). The CDR3 totals 15 residues. The part of the CDR3 DNA that was read is TGTGCCAGCGGTGATGCAGGCGCCTATAATTCGCCC. This encodes CASGDAGAYNSP. The complete CDR3 reads CASGDAGAYNSPLYF.

This clone was seen only a few times. Gene names are mouse gene names. The read gets to within 4 residues of the CDR3 end, and the germline J gene fills in the rest. J is TRBJ2-3 and V is TRBV5, with D perhaps TRBD1 (6 bases). This CDR3 has 17 residues. Germline V lookup: CDR1 LGHNA, CDR2 YNLKQL (reference sequence). Trimming stripped 0 bases from V and 1 base from J, with 14 bases between. CDR3 sequence: CASSQDGGGGGAETLYF. The CDR3 DNA, read in part, is TGTGCCAGCAGCCAAGATGGAGGAGGGGGAGGTGCAGAA.

This clone came up a few times. Genes and germline are mouse. The observed sequence ends 4 residues before the CDR3 terminus, with the missing tail filled in from the germline J gene. Other DNA sequences from this sample encode an identical CDR3 as well. The chain links TRBV19 to TRBJ1-2, with 11 positions matching TRBD1. Unmatched junction bases numbered 1, after V lost 3 bases and J lost 3 bases. This CDR3 comprises 14 residues. Germline V lookup: CDR1 FNHDT, CDR2 SITEND (reference sequence). The CDR3 is CASSRGQGDSDYTF. The part of the CDR3 DNA that was read is TGTGCCAGCAGTAGGGGACAGGGGGACTCC. Full variable domain (missing parts from reference TRBV19 and TRBJ1-2): GGIITQTPKFLIGQEGQKLTLKCQQNFNHDTMYWYRQDSGKGLRLIYYSITENDLQKGDLSEGYDASREKKSSFSLTVTSAQKNEMAVFLCASSRGQGDSDYTFGSGTRLLVI.

This clone was seen a few times. Mouse gene names apply. The CDR3 region is CASGEGTGGAHTGQLYF. The DNA read from the CDR3 is TGTGCCAGCGGTGAAGGGACTGGGGGGGCCCACACCGGG. This rearrangement joins TRBV13-2 to TRBJ2-2, with TRBD2 matching over 14 bases. The CDR3 is cut off 4 residues early in the read; its end comes from the germline J gene. V shed 2 bases and J 3 bases; nucleotides not matched to a gene: 3. The CDR3 covers 17 residues. Germline-derived CDR1 and CDR2 are NNHNN and SYGAGS (reference sequence).

In this sample, this clone turned up a few times. Germline and genes: mouse. The CDR3 end lies 4 residues beyond the end of the read and is filled in from the germline J gene. The chain is built from TRBV13-2 and TRBJ1-2; TRBD1 is a possible D gene (6 bases). V was pared by 2 bases and J by 3 bases, with 8 bases between. This CDR3 spans 13 amino acids. Per germline, CDR1 NNHNN and CDR2 SYGAGS (reference sequence). The CDR3 is CASGENRDSDYTF. Incomplete CDR3 DNA: TGTGCCAGCGGTGAGAACAGGGACTCC.

This clone was found a few times. Mouse gene names apply. The DNA ends 4 residues before the CDR3 does, and the rest of the CDR3 is filled in from the germline J gene. The gene calls are TRBV13-1 and TRBJ2-1; D is unclear. This CDR3 contains 14 residues. Germline assignment: CDR1 NSHNY and CDR2 SYGAGN. Trimming took off 1 base at V and 2 bases at J, with 7 bases between the two ends. The sequenced CDR3 bases are TGTGCCAGCAGTGATTTAACAGACTATGCT. It yields the protein CASSDLTDYA. The CDR3 in full is CASSDLTDYAEQFF.

This clone has a handful of counts. The genes and germline here are from mouse. The DNA ends 4 residues before the CDR3 does, and the rest of the CDR3 is filled in from the germline J gene. The V gene is TRBV19, the J gene TRBJ2-2; 8 bases line up with TRBD2. The germline CDR1 and CDR2 sequences are FNHDT and SITEND (reference sequence). J lost 1 base, V lost 5 bases, and 4 bases had no gene match. The CDR3 runs to 15 residues. Here the CDR3 reads CASRLGLGNTGQLYF. The sequenced part of the CDR3 DNA is TGTGCCAGCAGACTCGGACTGGGAAACACCGGG.

This clone was counted only a few times. Gene names are mouse gene names. The read ends 4 residues early relative to the CDR3; the germline J gene fills the gap. This sequence joins TRBV13-1 and TRBJ2-1; 8 bases are a match to TRBD2. Germline values: CDR1 NSHNY, CDR2 SYGAGN. The CDR3 covers 15 residues. Partial CDR3 DNA: TGTGCCAGCAGTGATGAGGGGGGGCGCTGGGCT. Encoded protein: CASSDEGGRWA. The entire CDR3 protein reads CASSDEGGRWAEQFF.

For this clone: The genes and germline here are from mouse. The read terminates 4 residues ahead of where the CDR3 ends, so the germline J gene completes it. The rearrangement links TRBV19 to TRBJ1-1, with 7 positions matching TRBD1. CDR3 length: 14 amino acids. Trimming cost V 6 bases and J 0 bases; bases outside gene matches: 5. The germline gives CDR1 FNHDT, CDR2 SITEND (reference sequence). The part of the CDR3 DNA that was read is TGTGCCAGCATTCCGGGACAGACAAACACA. Translation: CASIPGQTNT. The full-length CDR3 reads as CASIPGQTNTEVFF.

This clone appeared a few times. Genes here carry mouse names. Sequencing ends 4 residues short of the CDR3 end; the germline J gene provides the rest. Other nucleotide sequences from this sample produce the same CDR3. The chain is built from TRBV13-1 and TRBJ1-2; perhaps TRBD1 as D (5 bases). The germline V and J ends were trimmed by 2 bases and 3 bases, with 8 bases remaining between them. This CDR3 comprises 13 residues. From germline, CDR1 is NSHNY and CDR2 SYGAGN. CDR3 in amino acids: CASSEQGDSDYTF. The sequenced CDR3 bases are TGTGCCAGCAGTGAGCAGGGAGACTCC.

Note on this clone: Genes and germline are mouse. The read is 4 residues too short to cover the CDR3 end, so that end is filled in from the germline J gene. This rearrangement joins TRBV5 to TRBJ2-5; 13 positions match TRBD2. From germline, CDR1 is LGHNA and CDR2 YNLKQL (reference sequence). V was clipped by 5 bases and J by 3 bases; unmatched bases: 8. CDR3 length: 17 amino acids. Partial CDR3 DNA: TGTGCCAGCAGCTCCCGGACTGGGGGGGCGTGGCAAGAC. It translates to CASSSRTGGAWQD. The entire CDR3 is CASSSRTGGAWQDTQYF.

In this sample, this clone turned up a few times. Gene names refer to mouse genes. The read terminates 4 residues before the CDR3 end, so the remaining end is supplied by the germline J gene. The same CDR3 arises from other DNA sequences in this sample as well. The rearrangement joins TRBV13-1 to TRBJ2-1; D might be TRBD1 (6 bases). The CDR3 consists of 12 residues. CDR1 NSHNY and CDR2 SYGAGN come from the germline V gene. V lost 2 bases and J lost 6, with 6 bases in between. The part of the CDR3 DNA that was read is TGTGCCAGCAGTGAACAGGGTGCT. It yields the protein CASSEQGA. The entire CDR3 protein is CASSEQGAEQFF.

This clone showed up just a few times. Mouse gene names apply. The read terminates 4 residues before the CDR3 end, so the remaining end is supplied by the germline J gene. The J gene is TRBJ2-2, the V gene TRBV2, with D perhaps TRBD1 (5 bases). V lost 0 bases and J 2 bases, leaving 10 bases between the germline ends. The V gene's germline CDR1 is LGHNA and CDR2 YSYQKL. The CDR3 totals 16 residues. This CDR3 is CASSQDGQGNTGQLYF. The DNA read from the CDR3 is TGTGCCAGCAGCCAAGACGGTCAGGGCAACACCGGG. Together with reference TRBV2 and TRBJ2-2, the CDR3 gives the full variable domain: DPKIIQKPKYLVAVTGSEKILICEQYLGHNAMYWYRQSAKKPLEFMFSYSYQKLMDNQTASSRFQPQSSKKNHLDLQITALKPDDSATYFCASSQDGQGNTGQLYFGEGSKLTVL.

Only a few counts were recorded for this clone. Genes and germline are mouse. Read data end 3 residues before the CDR3 end; the end is taken from the germline J gene. V gene TRBV19 combines with J gene TRBJ1-6, with D unclear. TRBJ1-6 is an ORF, with its function uncertain. In germline, CDR1 is FNHDT, CDR2 SITEND (reference sequence). Deletions cut 2 bases from V and 10 bases from J, with 13 bases between. This CDR3 has 14 residues. Partial CDR3 DNA: TGTGCCAGCAGTATTCGGCAGGATCGCTCGCCC. Translating it yields CASSIRQDRSP. The full CDR3 protein reads CASSIRQDRSPLYF.